Following are 7 T cell receptor beta chains from one sample sequenced in a study of blood T cells in healthy people across ages. Through a sample-barcoded 5' primer and a J-beta primer mix, a second PCR was run for about 6 to 11 cycles. TCRdb redid the calling of the 5' RACE reads with MiXCR, one entry per CDR3 protein. The sample holds approximately 1.5 million distinct CDR3 sequences, about 32% seen once. Material for sequencing was blood. These receptors were taken from a woman aged 25 to 39 in good health.

This chain uses TRBV20-1 with TRBJ2-7; perhaps D is TRBD1 or TRBD2 (5 bases each). Trimming removed 6 bases at V and 5 bases at J, with 14 bases between. CDR1 DFQATT and CDR2 SNEGSKA come from the germline V gene (reference sequence). This CDR3 is 12 amino acids long. CDR3 bases: TGCAGTGCGAGGGGCCCCATCAACGAGCAGTACTTC. It yields the protein CSARGPINEQYF.

This clonotype was counted between two and nine times. V and J are TRBV29-1 and TRBJ1-1; D may be TRBD1 (6 bases). There are 12 residues in the CDR3. The V gene's germline CDR1 is SQVTM and CDR2 ANQGSEA. Trimming took 7 bases from V and 7 from J, leaving 16 bases between them. The CDR3 bases are TGCAGCGCTTGGGGGGGGGCGGATGAAGCTTTCTTT. Translating gives CSAWGGADEAFF.

The genes are TRBV6-1 and TRBJ1-5, with 7 bases lining up with TRBD1. V lost 2 bases and J lost 3; bases outside the gene matches: 10. From germline, CDR1 is MNHNS and CDR2 SASEGT. This CDR3 contains 17 residues. The chain's CDR3 is CASSEYHRGPFNQPQHF. CDR3 nucleotides: TGTGCCAGCAGTGAATATCACAGGGGACCTTTCAATCAGCCCCAGCATTTT.

The V gene is TRBV7-2, the J gene TRBJ2-3, with 11 nucleotides matching TRBD2. The CDR3 sequence is 15 residues long. Germline CDR1 is SGHTA and CDR2 is FQGNSA. With 6 bases clipped from V and 6 bases from J, the junction kept 8 bases outside the gene matches. CDR3 nucleotides: TGTGCCAGCAGATTCGGGACTAGCGGTCAGGATACGCAGTATTTT. Protein: CASRFGTSGQDTQYF.

This clonotype was picked up many times. The V and J genes are TRBV30 and TRBJ1-2; D is unclear. Trimming took off 0 bases at V and 3 bases at J, with 5 bases between the two ends. The CDR3 totals 12 residues. Germline V gene lookup returns CDR1 GTSNPN and CDR2 SVGIG (reference sequence). CDR3 residues: CAWSVRYYGYTF. For the CDR3, the DNA is TGTGCCTGGAGTGTACGCTACTATGGCTACACCTTC.

The J gene is TRBJ2-7, the V gene TRBV10-3, with TRBD1 identical over 9 bases. V lost 2 bases and J lost 6; bases outside the gene matches: 17. CDR1 and CDR2 (germline): ENHRY, SYGVKD. The CDR3 has 18 residues. The chain's CDR3 is CAISERIIPQQGAGEQYF. DNA for the CDR3: TGTGCCATCAGTGAGAGAATCATCCCCCAACAGGGGGCGGGCGAGCAGTACTTC.

This chain connects TRBV6-1 to TRBJ2-7, with 9 nucleotides matching TRBD2. Per the germline V gene, CDR1 is MNHNS and CDR2 is SASEGT. J gave up 6 bases and V 1 base, and 7 bases lay outside the gene matches. The CDR3 is 15 amino acids. The CDR3 is CASSEGPSGMAEQYF. DNA of the CDR3: TGTGCCAGCAGTGAAGGTCCTAGCGGGATGGCCGAGCAGTACTTC.